This T cell receptor (beta chain) stems from a study of T cells in Graves' hyperthyroidism and ophthalmopathy. TCR beta CDR3 region amplification was performed from RNA transcripts. TCR CDR3 regions were first amplified by RT-PCR with HTBI primers. One entry per CDR3 protein, called by TCRdb with MiXCR from the multiplex PCR reads. Among about 840,000 distinct CDR3 sequences listed, 38% were seen once. Clinical symptoms, serum thyroxine and TRAb, thyroid ultrasound and orbital computed tomography together formed the diagnostic basis. The CDR3 covers 16 residues. Unmatched junction bases numbered 15, after V lost 6 bases and J lost 4 bases. Germline CDR1 is DFQATT and CDR2 is SNEGSKA (reference sequence). This clonotype was observed many times.

The receptor comes from a man aged 18 to 30 with Graves' hyperthyroidism. The chain has TRBV20-1 and TRBJ1-5, with 7 bases fitting TRBD1. Sample: blood. The CDR3 spells CSAEGAGSLGNQPQHF. The CDR3, as DNA: TGCAGTGCCGAGGGGGCGGGGAGTTTAGGGAATCAGCCCCAGCATTTT.